Following are 14 T cell receptor beta chains from one sample sequenced in a study of T cells in Graves' hyperthyroidism and ophthalmopathy (dated 2019 in TCRdb). Library creation used multiplex PCR. The run used an Illumina HiSeq 2000. The TCR beta CDR3 regions were amplified from RNA transcripts. The TCR CDR3 was subjected to a first round of RT-PCR using the HTBI primer set and the Qiagen OneStep RT-PCR kit. TCRdb handled the public reads itself, with Q25 trimming in fastp and clone calling in MiXCR, and kept productive beta chains. All rows with the same CDR3 protein become a single entry with the most common DNA and genes. In all, the sample holds 300,000 to 450,000 distinct CDR3 sequences, and roughly 14% of those were seen once. About 20% of the sample is held by the ten biggest clonotypes. The sequencing input was blood. The receptors were gathered from a man aged 30 to 39 with Graves' hyperthyroidism that later progressed to Graves' ophthalmopathy.

In this sample, this clonotype turned up many times. J is TRBJ2-3 and V is TRBV2; D might be TRBD1 (5 bases). V shed 1 base and J shed 0 bases, with 8 bases lying between them. The CDR3 is 15 amino acids. Germline V gene sequence: CDR1 SNHLY, CDR2 FYNNEI. The CDR3 sequence: CASSEGTTSTDTQYF. CDR3 DNA: TGTGCCAGCAGTGAAGGGACAACTAGCACAGATACGCAGTATTTT.

This clonotype occurred many times. The chain is built from TRBV11-2 and TRBJ2-5; TRBD2 matches 15 bases. CDR1 is SGHAT, CDR2 FQNNGV, per germline. Germline trimming cut 5 bases from V and 2 bases from J; bases unmatched to any gene: 9. This CDR3 spans 18 amino acids. The CDR3 sequence: CASSKGTSGGLRQETQYF. CDR3 sequence (DNA): TGTGCCAGCAGCAAAGGGACTAGCGGGGGGTTACGGCAAGAGACCCAGTACTTC.

On this clonotype itself: Since a much larger clone is just one base distant, this may be a read error. The V gene is TRBV30, the J gene TRBJ1-1; D is unclear. CDR1 and CDR2 from the germline V gene are GTSNPN and SVGIG (reference sequence). CDR3 size: 11 residues. The CDR3 DNA reads as TGTGCCAGGAGTCGAGACTGGGAAGCTTTCTTT. As protein: CARSRDWEAFF.

This clonotype has more than one count but fewer than ten. The rearrangement uses TRBV28 and TRBJ2-6, with a possible D match to TRBD1 (5 bases). The CDR3 is 17 amino acids. Trimming took 5 bases from V and 2 from J, leaving 16 bases between them. Germline CDR1 reads MDHEN; CDR2 reads SYDVKM. The chain's CDR3 is CASSLRVYVAGANVLTF. The CDR3 DNA reads as TGTGCCAGCAGTCTCAGGGTTTATGTCGCTGGGGCCAACGTCCTGACTTTC.

There are a few counts of this clonotype. The V gene is TRBV6-1, the J gene TRBJ2-7, with 8 bases lining up with TRBD1. The CDR3 loop spans 13 amino acids. V lost 5 bases and J lost 5; bases outside the gene matches: 5. CDR1 is MNHNS and CDR2 is SASEGT in the germline V gene. The CDR3 DNA sequence: TGTGCCAGCAGTCTACAGGGGGACGACGAGCAGTACTTC. This sequence encodes CASSLQGDDEQYF.

This clonotype was observed many times. The chain combines TRBV4-1 with TRBJ1-5, with D unresolved. The CDR3 totals 15 residues. Germline-derived CDR1 and CDR2 are MGHRA and YSYEKL. Trimming shortened V by 1 base and J by 4 bases, and 11 bases separated the two germline ends. This CDR3 reads CASSQGKALNQPQHF. In nucleotides, the CDR3 is TGCGCCAGCAGCCAAGGGAAGGCCTTGAATCAGCCCCAGCATTTT.

This clonotype was seen many times. The chain links TRBV28 to TRBJ1-1; TRBD1 matches 9 bases. The ends lost 11 bases at V and 0 bases at J; junction bases unmatched: 7. The CDR3 sequence is 14 residues long. Germline CDR1 is MDHEN and CDR2 is SYDVKM. Here the CDR3 DNA reads TGTGCCGCCGGGACAGGGACCATGAACACTGAAGCTTTCTTT. Translating gives CAAGTGTMNTEAFF.

This clonotype was counted many times. The gene calls are TRBV7-2 and TRBJ2-1; 10 bases align to TRBD1. Per germline, CDR1 SGHTA and CDR2 FQGNSA. J lost 11 bases, V lost 5 bases, and 12 bases had no gene match. This CDR3 contains 15 residues. The CDR3 here is CASSLGGTGAGKQFF. The DNA for the CDR3 is TGTGCCAGCAGCCTCGGTGGGACAGGGGCGGGAAAGCAGTTCTTC. Together with reference TRBV7-2 and TRBJ2-1, the CDR3 gives the full variable domain: GAGVSQSPSNKVTEKGKDVELRCDPISGHTALYWYRQSLGQGLEFLIYFQGNSAPDKSGLPSDRFSAERTGGSVSTLTIQRTQQEDSAVYLCASSLGGTGAGKQFFGPGTRLTVL.

Many counts were recorded for this clonotype. The chain combines TRBV28 with TRBJ2-5; D tentatively fits TRBD1 or TRBD2 (5 bases each). CDR1 is MDHEN and CDR2 is SYDVKM in the germline V gene. The CDR3 is 14 amino acids. V was shortened by 3 bases and J by 5 bases, with 13 bases between the two germline ends. The CDR3 is CASSFGATRETQYF. DNA of the CDR3: TGTGCCAGCAGTTTCGGGGCTACTCGGGAGACCCAGTACTTC.

In this sample, this clonotype turned up many times. V usage is TRBV10-2 and J usage is TRBJ1-1, with no clear D. Per the germline V gene, CDR1 is WSHSY and CDR2 is SAAADI. This CDR3 has 14 amino acids. Between the trimmed V and J ends, which lost 7 bases and 1 base, there was a span of 13 bases. CDR3 bases: TGCGCCAGCACCCCGATCAAACCGAACACTGAAGCTTTCTTT. Protein product: CASTPIKPNTEAFF.

A remark on this clonotype: A much larger clonotype is one base distant, so this may be a read error. The chain combines TRBV29-1 with TRBJ1-1; no clear D. V lost 3 bases, J lost 1 base, and 15 bases lay in between. Germline CDR1 SQVTM, CDR2 ANQGSEA. The CDR3 is 15 amino acids. CDR3 coding DNA: TGCAGCGTTGAGGGCAAGGGAGGAGGGAACACTGAAGCTTTCTTT. Amino acids: CSVEGKGGGNTEAFF.

This clonotype showed up many times. V and J are TRBV5-1 and TRBJ1-2; 8 bases align to TRBD1. J was trimmed by 4 bases and V by 3 bases; bases with no gene match: 8. CDR1 is SGHRS, CDR2 YFSETQ, per germline. This CDR3 spans 15 amino acids. CDR3: CASSSERTGIYGYTF. CDR3 nucleotides: TGCGCCAGCAGCTCGGAACGGACAGGGATCTATGGCTACACCTTC.

This clonotype was observed a few times. The junction departs from germline at one end; a sequencing error may be responsible. V gene TRBV6-7 combines with J gene TRBJ2-5; 7 nucleotides align to TRBD1. TRBV6-7 belongs to the ORF category, with a function that is uncertain. The CDR3 contains 16 residues. The CDR3 spells CASSKGAGLFQEAQYF. As DNA, the CDR3 is TGTGCCAGCAGTAAGGGGGCCGGGCTCTTCCAAGAGGCCCAGTACTTC.

This clonotype was seen repeatedly, ten times or more. The chain couples TRBV12-3 or TRBV12-4 to TRBJ2-1, with D tentatively TRBD2 (6 bases). Trimming stripped 3 bases from V and 7 bases from J, with 10 bases between. The CDR3 consists of 13 residues. This CDR3 is CASSLLGGNEQFF. CDR3 DNA: TGTGCCAGCAGTTTGTTGGGGGGAAATGAGCAGTTCTTC.